A single sample is the source of the 23 T cell receptor beta chains below, sequenced in a study of human T cells and chemical hapten exposure. Each CDR3 protein is one row after TCRdb ran MiXCR on the RACE reads. Of some 360,000 distinct CDR3 sequences listed, approximately 5.1% are singletons. Noted time point: pre-sensitization, week 0. Treatment of the sample: therapeutic diphenylcyclopropenone sensitization with weekly scalp DPC. The material sequenced was whole blood, taken in connection with sensitization to the hapten diphenylcyclopropenone (DPC). All receptors come from a woman between 45 and 60 years old with alopecia areata. Some clones in this sample may be carry-over from other donors' samples.

V is TRBV4-2 and J is TRBJ1-4; D gene uncertain. Trimming stripped 0 bases from V and 8 bases from J, with 10 bases between. In germline, CDR1 is LGHNA, CDR2 YNFKEQ. The CDR3 is 14 amino acids. CDR3 sequence: CASSQERGGEKLFF. CDR3 bases: TGTGCCAGCAGCCAAGAACGCGGAGGGGAAAAACTGTTTTTT.

This clonotype was detected a few times. The rearrangement links TRBV5-6 to TRBJ2-7; no clear D gene. Deletions cut 0 bases from V and 6 bases from J, with 7 bases between. Germline V gives CDR1 SGHDT, CDR2 YYEEEE. This CDR3 comprises 12 residues. Written as DNA, the CDR3 is TGTGCCAGCAGCTTGGAAGGGCCCGAGCAGTACTTC. The encoded protein is CASSLEGPEQYF.

This clonotype was counted a few times. The gene calls are TRBV30 and TRBJ2-2, with TRBD2 identical over 7 bases. J gave up 1 base and V 4 bases, and 6 bases lay outside the gene matches. CDR3 size: 15 residues. Germline-derived CDR1 and CDR2 are GTSNPN and SVGIG (reference sequence). The CDR3 is CAWTGLSKNTGELFF. As DNA, the CDR3 is TGTGCCTGGACGGGACTATCCAAGAACACCGGGGAGCTGTTTTTT.

The sample holds a few counts of this clonotype. V and J are TRBV7-9 and TRBJ2-7; TRBD1 matches 12 bases. With 5 bases clipped from V and 6 bases from J, the junction kept 14 bases outside the gene matches. The CDR3 has 17 residues. Per the germline V gene, CDR1 is SEHNR and CDR2 is FQNEAQ (reference sequence). CDR3 loop: CASSLPLSGQGAFEQYF. The CDR3 DNA follows: TGTGCCAGCAGCCTTCCCCTATCGGGACAGGGGGCCTTCGAGCAGTACTTC.

This clonotype was counted many times. The chain links TRBV20-1 to TRBJ1-5; 8 bases line up with TRBD1. Germline CDR1 DFQATT, CDR2 SNEGSKA (reference sequence). After removal of 3 bases from V and 2 bases from J, the junction contained 18 bases not matched to a gene. This CDR3 has 19 amino acids. CDR3 loop: CSAREPRGTGLIGNQPQHF. The CDR3 DNA is TGCAGTGCTAGGGAACCCCGAGGGACAGGTTTAATCGGCAATCAGCCCCAGCATTTT.

In this sample, this clonotype turned up a few times. The CDR3 sequence is CASSSSGTTHTDTQYF. The CDR3 nucleotides are TGTGCCAGCAGCTCCTCCGGGACGACCCACACAGATACGCAGTATTTT. The chain employs TRBV13 and TRBJ2-3, with D perhaps given as TRBD1 or TRBD2 (5 bases each). CDR1 is PRHDT, CDR2 FYEKMQ, per germline (reference sequence). V dropped 4 bases and J dropped 2 bases, with 16 bases sitting between them. The length of the CDR3 is 16 residues.

The chain links TRBV7-2 to TRBJ2-5; D tentatively fits TRBD1 or TRBD2 (5 bases each). V lost 5 bases to trimming and J lost 0 bases, with 19 bases between them. From germline, CDR1 is SGHTA and CDR2 FQGNSA. This CDR3 contains 17 residues. CDR3 DNA sequence: TGTGCCAGCAGCACAAAAGGGGAGCTTCGGTACCAAGAGACCCAGTACTTC. Amino acid sequence: CASSTKGELRYQETQYF.

J is TRBJ1-3 and V is TRBV9; D is uncertain. There are 16 residues in the CDR3. Deletions cut 0 bases from V and 1 base from J, with 11 bases between. CDR1 SGDLS and CDR2 YYNGEE come from the germline V gene. CDR3 nucleotides: TGTGCCAGCAGCGTAGGTTCCGCCCAATCTGGAAACACCATATATTTT. Residues: CASSVGSAQSGNTIYF.

The CDR3 is CAWSAPNSGANVLTF. For the CDR3, the DNA is TGTGCCTGGAGTGCTCCAAACTCTGGGGCCAACGTCCTGACTTTC. The chain joins TRBV30 to TRBJ2-6; D gene ambiguous. In germline, CDR1 is GTSNPN, CDR2 SVGIG (reference sequence). The length of the CDR3 is 15 residues. V was trimmed by 1 base and J by 0 bases, leaving 7 bases between them.

This clonotype has more than one count but fewer than ten. The chain has TRBV7-9 and TRBJ2-3; 11 nucleotides match TRBD2. The CDR3 is made up of 17 amino acids. The trim removed 0 bases at V and 5 bases at J, leaving 7 bases unmatched. Germline V gene data show CDR1 as SEHNR and CDR2 as FQNEAQ (reference sequence). The CDR3 nucleotides are TGTGCCAGCAGCTTAGCGAAACTAGCGGGAGCGGGAGATACGCAGTATTTT. Translating it yields CASSLAKLAGAGDTQYF.

This clonotype showed up many times. This chain uses TRBV29-1 with TRBJ2-2; 8 positions agree with TRBD1. The J segment lost 6 bases and the V segment lost 8 bases, leaving 14 bases of the junction unmatched. From germline, CDR1 is SQVTM and CDR2 ANQGSEA. This CDR3 spans 15 amino acids. CDR3 nucleotides: TGCAGCCCAGAGGAGGACAGGGCTGAAGCCGGGGAGCTGTTTTTT. Translation: CSPEEDRAEAGELFF.

This clonotype was recorded many times. This sequence joins TRBV2 and TRBJ2-3; no firm D call. CDR3 length equals 16 residues. With 8 bases removed from V and 0 bases from J, the gap between germline ends came to 18 bases. CDR1 and CDR2 (germline): SNHLY, FYNNEI. CDR3 residues: CASDGPMNLSTDTQYF. The CDR3 coding sequence is TGTGCCAGCGACGGACCGATGAACCTTAGCACAGATACGCAGTATTTT.

This clonotype has just a few counts. The junction departs from germline at one end; a sequencing error may be responsible. The V and J genes are TRBV13 and TRBJ2-1; no firm D call. In germline, CDR1 is PRHDT, CDR2 FYEKMQ (reference sequence). The CDR3 is made up of 15 amino acids. The CDR3 nucleotides read TGTGCCAGCAGCTTAGCAACCAACTCCCACAATGAGCAGTTCTTC. This sequence encodes CASSLATNSHNEQFF.

The J gene is TRBJ2-1, the V gene TRBV29-1, with D perhaps TRBD2 (6 bases). Deletions cut 8 bases from V and 9 bases from J, with 14 bases between. Germline V lookup: CDR1 SQVTM, CDR2 ANQGSEA. The CDR3 consists of 11 residues. The CDR3, as DNA: TGCAGCCCGCACGACGGGAGTGAGCAGTTCTTC. It yields the protein CSPHDGSEQFF.

The table lists this clonotype with a few counts. The V gene is TRBV6-5, the J gene TRBJ2-1; D gene uncertain. The CDR3 is made up of 14 amino acids. Trimming shortened V by 6 bases and J by 2 bases, and 11 bases separated the two germline ends. The germline V gene encodes CDR1 MNHEY and CDR2 SVGAGI. As DNA, the CDR3 is TGTGCCAGCAGCCTCCACCTAGCCTACAATGAGCAGTTCTTC. It codes for CASSLHLAYNEQFF.

This clonotype has just a few counts. In nucleotides, the CDR3 is TGTGCCAGCAGTCCTTCGACCGGGGACCGCAATCAGCCCCAGCATTTT. Amino acids: CASSPSTGDRNQPQHF. V and J are TRBV6-5 and TRBJ1-5, with a possible D match to TRBD1 (5 bases). The CDR3 sequence is 16 residues long. Trimming left V 5 bases short and J 2 bases short, with 16 bases between. Germline lookup yields CDR1 MNHEY and CDR2 SVGAGI.

This clonotype occurred many times. This chain connects TRBV29-1 to TRBJ2-7; D possibly corresponds to TRBD2 (5 bases). The V gene lost 7 bases and the J gene lost 0 bases, with 16 bases spanning the gap. CDR3 length: 14 amino acids. Germline-derived CDR1 and CDR2 are SQVTM and ANQGSEA. DNA of the CDR3: TGCAGCGGGGGAGAGACCCAAAGCTCCTACGAGCAGTACTTC. Amino acid sequence: CSGGETQSSYEQYF.

This clonotype was counted at least ten times. V usage is TRBV10-3 and J usage is TRBJ1-3; 9 bases map to TRBD1. In germline, CDR1 is ENHRY, CDR2 SYGVKD. J was trimmed by 4 bases and V by 7 bases; bases with no gene match: 11. The CDR3 has 16 amino acids. CDR3: CAITPGQGRTGNTIYF. DNA of the CDR3: TGTGCCATCACCCCGGGACAGGGAAGAACCGGAAACACCATATATTTT.

This chain links TRBV7-9 with TRBJ2-1; D gene unclear. The CDR3 has 14 residues. Germline CDR1 and CDR2: SEHNR and FQNEAQ (reference sequence). The V end lost 4 bases, the J end lost 12 bases, and 19 bases lay between the germline ends. CDR3 loop: CASSSPDLFRRQFF. As DNA, the CDR3 is TGTGCCAGCAGCTCCCCGGACCTTTTCCGAAGGCAGTTCTTC. Filled out from reference TRBV7-9 and TRBJ2-1, the complete variable domain reads DTGVSQNPRHKITKRGQNVTFRCDPISEHNRLYWYRQTLGQGPEFLTYFQNEAQLEKSRLLSDRFSAERPKGSFSTLEIQRTEQGDSAMYLCASSSPDLFRRQFFGPGTRLTVL.

The sample holds many counts of this clonotype. This chain links TRBV5-1 with TRBJ1-1; D possibly corresponds to TRBD1 (6 bases). V was cut by 5 bases and J by 4 bases, with 12 bases left in between. Germline CDR1 reads SGHRS; CDR2 reads YFSETQ. This CDR3 contains 13 residues. Written as DNA, the CDR3 is TGCGCCAGCAGGTCAGGGGAGGGCACTGAAGCTTTCTTT. This codes for CASRSGEGTEAFF.

The V and J genes are TRBV15 and TRBJ2-5, with 9 bases identical to TRBD2. Germline CDR1 LNHNV, CDR2 YYDKDF (reference sequence). V was clipped by 3 bases and J by 1 base; unmatched bases: 6. The CDR3 consists of 16 residues. The CDR3 spells CATSSGQTSGQETQYF. The CDR3 DNA reads as TGTGCCACCAGCAGTGGTCAGACTAGCGGCCAAGAGACCCAGTACTTC.

The rearrangement links TRBV6-2 or TRBV6-3 to TRBJ2-7, with TRBD1 identical over 8 bases. J gave up 7 bases and V 6 bases, and 5 bases lay outside the gene matches. The germline V gene encodes CDR1 MNHEY and CDR2 SVGEGT. The CDR3 runs 12 residues. CDR3 nucleotide sequence: TGTGCCAGCAGGGACAGGGTTCGGGAGCAGTACTTC. It encodes CASRDRVREQYF.

This clonotype was recorded a few times. V is TRBV3-1 and J is TRBJ1-6; no clear D. CDR1 is LGHDT, CDR2 YNNKEL, per germline (reference sequence). The CDR3 totals 13 residues. V was cut by 5 bases and J by 7 bases, with 9 bases left in between. The CDR3 here is CASSVPGNSPLHF. The DNA for the CDR3 is TGTGCCAGCAGCGTCCCGGGGAATTCACCCCTCCACTTT.